This is a list of T cell receptor beta chains from one sample in a study of OX40 agonist ivuxolimab in advanced cancers. Repertoires were generated with immunoSEQ multiplex PCR, while TCRdb's copy carries only in-frame clones and drops some. The sample lists roughly 19,000 clones, roughly 70% occurring once. The sample was CD4+ or CD8+ T cells sorted from blood, taken in a trial of the OX40 agonist ivuxolimab. These receptors were obtained from an adult with an advanced solid tumor such as melanoma, head and neck, liver or kidney cancer. The CDR3 runs from the conserved cysteine through the conserved F or W. The D gene is left open where the match is weak. Clone size is stated in some rows and not others, as once, few, many or a class when expanded.

clone size	V gene	J gene	D gene	CDR3 DNA	CDR3 protein
.	TRBV30	TRBJ2-4	TRBD1	TGTGCCTGGAGGGGGGGGACAGGGAAGTACTTC	CAWRGGTGKYF
.	TRBV30	TRBJ2-2	TRBD1	TGTGCCTTCAGGACAGGGACGTCCACCGGGGAGCTGTTTTTT	CAFRTGTSTGELFF
.	TRBV28	TRBJ1-1	.	TGTGCCAGCGAAACCTTTTCCCGGGGGAAGAACACTGAAGCTTTCTTT	CASETFSRGKNTEAFF
.	TRBV27	TRBJ2-1	.	TGTGCCAGCAGTTTAGGCGGTACTTACAATGAGCAGTTCTTC	CASSLGGTYNEQFF
medium-sized	TRBV6-1	TRBJ2-7	.	TGTGCCTCACGTGGGCTTGAGAGCTCCTACGAGCAGTACTTC	CASRGLESSYEQYF
few	TRBV27	TRBJ2-7	.	TGTGCCAGCAGTACCACCCTGGGCGAGCAGTACTTC	CASSTTLGEQYF
few	TRBV7-2	TRBJ1-1	.	TGTGCCAGCAGCTTCTCTCCCGAATTATACACTGAAGCTTTCTTT	CASSFSPELYTEAFF
.	TRBV10-3	TRBJ2-1	TRBD2	TGTGCCATCAGTGAGGGACTAGCGGACCACAATGAGCAGTTCTTC	CAISEGLADHNEQFF
.	TRBV6-5	TRBJ2-1	.	TGTGCCAGTAGTATTAGGGAATCCTACAATGAGCAGTTCTTC	CASSIRESYNEQFF
.	TRBV9	TRBJ2-5	TRBD2	TGTGCCAGCAGCGTAGGTCTAGCGGGGTTTGGGGAGACCCAGTACTTC	CASSVGLAGFGETQYF
many	TRBV5-4	TRBJ2-7	.	TGTGCCAGCAGCTTGGAGCCATTCAGCGACGAGCAGTACTTC	CASSLEPFSDEQYF
.	TRBV11-2	TRBJ1-2	TRBD1	TGTGCCAGCAGCATAGCCGGGACAGCTCAGCATTGGGGCTACACCTTC	CASSIAGTAQHWGYTF
.	TRBV7-6	TRBJ1-3	TRBD1	TGTGCCAGCAGCGAGGGACAGACCTCTGGAAACACCATATATTTT	CASSEGQTSGNTIYF
.	TRBV6-5	TRBJ2-7	.	TGTGCCAGCCGGGCCCCAGAACCCTACGAGCAGTACTTC	CASRAPEPYEQYF
.	TRBV6-5	TRBJ1-3	.	TGTGCCAGCAGTTACTCTTCTGGAAACACCATATATTTT	CASSYSSGNTIYF
.	TRBV4-1	TRBJ2-7	TRBD1	TGCGCCAGCAGCCAAGATCGACAGGGATTAAGGTACGAGCAGTACTTC	CASSQDRQGLRYEQYF
.	TRBV10-3	TRBJ2-7	.	TGTGCCACCGCAGGGCCCTACGAGCAGTACTTC	CATAGPYEQYF
.	TRBV5-6	TRBJ2-5	TRBD1	TGTGCCAGCAGCTCTAGGACAGGGGAAGAGACCCAGTACTTC	CASSSRTGEETQYF
.	TRBV4-3	TRBJ1-1	TRBD1	TGCGCCAGCAGCGCCCACAGGGGCATGAACACTGAAGCTTTCTTT	CASSAHRGMNTEAFF
.	TRBV5-6	TRBJ2-3	.	TGTGCCAGCAGCGAATTGACTTCCCTTAGCACAGATACGCAGTATTTT	CASSELTSLSTDTQYF
.	TRBV4-1	TRBJ1-2	.	TGCGCCAGCAGCCAAGTGGCAGGGGCTGGCTACACCTTC	CASSQVAGAGYTF
.	TRBV6-1	TRBJ2-2	.	TGTGCCAGCAGTGAAATAGCCGAGGCCGGGGAGCTGTTTTTT	CASSEIAEAGELFF
.	TRBV9	TRBJ2-7	.	TGTGCCAGCAGCCCTCCCGACAGCTACGAGCAGTACTTC	CASSPPDSYEQYF
.	TRBV7-6	TRBJ2-2	.	TGTGCCAGCAGCGCCTCCGGGACACCCTCGAACACCGGGGAGCTGTTTTTT	CASSASGTPSNTGELFF
.	TRBV28	TRBJ2-1	TRBD2	TGTGCCAGCATTGCGGTAGCGGGGGGGCCAAAATCCTACAATGAGCAGTTCTTC	CASIAVAGGPKSYNEQFF
.	TRBV18	TRBJ2-7	.	TGTGCCAGCTCAACCCCCCTAGGGGGGGTCTACTTC	CASSTPLGGVYF
few	TRBV4-3	TRBJ2-7	.	TGCGCCAGCAGCCAAGATCTTAACAGCCCCTACGAGCAGTACTTC	CASSQDLNSPYEQYF
.	TRBV19	TRBJ2-6	.	TGTGCCAGTAGCCCCACCCAGCGGGGGGCCAACGTCCTGACTTTC	CASSPTQRGANVLTF
few	TRBV5-6	TRBJ2-2	.	TGTGCCAGCAGCTTGGTGCAGGGAGACACCGGGGAGCTGTTTTTT	CASSLVQGDTGELFF
.	TRBV11-2	TRBJ1-2	.	TGTGCCAGCAGCTTAGATACCCGGACACATGGCTACACCTTC	CASSLDTRTHGYTF
.	TRBV7-9	TRBJ1-5	.	TGTGCCACGGGCAGAGACAATCAGCCCCAGCATTTT	CATGRDNQPQHF
.	TRBV9	TRBJ1-1	TRBD1	TGTGCCAGCAGCGCAGGTCAGGGGGGTGCCACTGAAGCTTTCTTT	CASSAGQGGATEAFF
.	TRBV5-1	TRBJ2-6	.	TGCGCCAGCAGCTCAACAGGGAGAACCTTCTCTGGGGCCAACGTCCTGACTTTC	CASSSTGRTFSGANVLTF
.	TRBV6-1	TRBJ2-7	TRBD2	TGTGCCACCCTTCCTGGGACTAGCGGCTACGAGCAGTACTTC	CATLPGTSGYEQYF
.	TRBV19	TRBJ2-4	.	TGTGCCAGTAGTATCCCGGAGGCGAGCGACATTCAGTACTTC	CASSIPEASDIQYF
.	TRBV9	TRBJ2-7	TRBD1	TGTGCCAGCAGCGTCTCAGGGGGTCTAGACGAGCAGTACTTC	CASSVSGGLDEQYF
once	TRBV18	TRBJ1-1	.	TGTGCCAGCCTAGAGGGTATGAACACTGAAGCTTTCTTT	CASLEGMNTEAFF
once	TRBV7-9	TRBJ2-2	TRBD1	TGTGCCAGCAGTCGACAGGGGATGGGTTCTGCCGGGGAGCTGTTTTTT	CASSRQGMGSAGELFF
.	TRBV25-1	TRBJ2-7	.	TGTGCCACCTCCCTGACCATTTCGGGCGAGCAGTACTTC	CATSLTISGEQYF